This entry is about one T cell receptor (beta chain). The antigen remains unidentified. This record belongs to a study of blood T cells in healthy people across ages. Study observations and caveats: Using unsorted PBMCs precluded a conclusive naive versus antigen-experienced comparison.

Together with a sample-barcoded 5' primer, a J-beta primer mix was included in a second PCR lasting roughly 6 to 12 cycles. Each cDNA was tagged by a template-switch adaptor containing 12 random nucleotides. No fewer than 3 million CDR3-containing paired-end reads came from each sample. Using its own MiXCR run on the 5' RACE reads, TCRdb lists one record per CDR3 protein. The sample lists 1 million to 1.2 million distinct CDR3 sequences, 30% to 40% occurring once. Deletions cut 0 bases from V and 0 bases from J, with 9 bases between. The CDR3 contains 15 residues. Germline V gene sequence: CDR1 SGHRS, CDR2 YFSETQ. Per-sample PBMC isolation yielded at least 7 million cells.

The specimen was blood. The chain is built from TRBV5-1 and TRBJ1-1; D may be TRBD1 (6 bases). The TCR originated in a man younger than 35 in good health. The CDR3 sequence is CASSLVGGVNTEAFF. The DNA of the CDR3 is TGCGCCAGCAGCTTGGTGGGGGGCGTGAACACTGAAGCTTTCTTT.